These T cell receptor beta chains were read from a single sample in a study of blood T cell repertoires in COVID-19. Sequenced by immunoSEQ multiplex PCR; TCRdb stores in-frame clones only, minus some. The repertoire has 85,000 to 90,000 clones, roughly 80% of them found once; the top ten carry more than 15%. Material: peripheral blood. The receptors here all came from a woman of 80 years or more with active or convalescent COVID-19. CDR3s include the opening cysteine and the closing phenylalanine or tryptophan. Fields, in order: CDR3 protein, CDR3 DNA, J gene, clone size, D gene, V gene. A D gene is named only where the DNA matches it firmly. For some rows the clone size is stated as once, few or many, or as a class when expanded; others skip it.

CDR3aa: CASSGRGAYEQYF
CDR3nt: TGTGCCAGCAGCGGCAGGGGGGCCTACGAGCAGTACTTC
j_gene: TRBJ2-7
abundance: -
d_gene: -
v_gene: TRBV7-8

CDR3aa: CAISGTTGSQEKLFF
CDR3nt: TGTGCCATCAGTGGAACGACAGGGTCGCAGGAAAAACTGTTTTTT
j_gene: TRBJ1-4
abundance: few
d_gene: TRBD1
v_gene: TRBV10-3

CDR3aa: CASTRQGARETQYF
CDR3nt: TGCGCCAGCACAAGACAGGGGGCAAGGGAGACCCAGTACTTC
j_gene: TRBJ2-5
abundance: -
d_gene: TRBD1
v_gene: TRBV5-1

CDR3aa: CASSDGAGDGETQYF
CDR3nt: TGTGCCAGCAGCGACGGGGCAGGGGATGGGGAGACCCAGTACTTC
j_gene: TRBJ2-5
abundance: few
d_gene: -
v_gene: TRBV11-3

CDR3aa: CASSDPGDSPLHF
CDR3nt: TGTGCCAGCAGTGACCCAGGGGATTCACCCCTCCACTTT
j_gene: TRBJ1-6
abundance: -
d_gene: -
v_gene: TRBV2

CDR3aa: CASSRTANTEAFF
CDR3nt: TGTGCCAGCAGCAGGACAGCTAACACTGAAGCTTTCTTT
j_gene: TRBJ1-1
abundance: -
d_gene: -
v_gene: TRBV5-5

CDR3aa: CASSDLGQGRGYTF
CDR3nt: TGTGCCAGCAGTGACCTTGGACAGGGGAGAGGCTACACCTTC
j_gene: TRBJ1-2
abundance: -
d_gene: TRBD1
v_gene: TRBV6-1

CDR3aa: CASSKGVRGDEQFF
CDR3nt: TGTGCCAGCAGCAAAGGCGTCAGGGGGGACGAGCAGTTCTTC
j_gene: TRBJ2-1
abundance: -
d_gene: -
v_gene: TRBV21-1

CDR3aa: CASSDGTGGPNQPQHF
CDR3nt: TGTGCCAGCAGTGACGGGACAGGGGGTCCCAATCAGCCCCAGCATTTT
j_gene: TRBJ1-5
abundance: -
d_gene: TRBD1
v_gene: TRBV6-4

CDR3aa: CASSYGQGNQPQHF
CDR3nt: TGTGCCAGCAGTTACGGACAGGGCAATCAGCCCCAGCATTTT
j_gene: TRBJ1-5
abundance: -
d_gene: TRBD1
v_gene: TRBV6-2/TRBV6-3

CDR3aa: CSVGQGGEAFF
CDR3nt: TGCAGTGTTGGACAGGGAGGTGAAGCTTTCTTT
j_gene: TRBJ1-1
abundance: -
d_gene: TRBD1
v_gene: TRBV20-1

CDR3aa: CASSSGTLSGANVLTF
CDR3nt: TGCGCCAGCAGCTCCGGGACACTGTCTGGGGCCAACGTCCTGACTTTC
j_gene: TRBJ2-6
abundance: -
d_gene: -
v_gene: TRBV5-1

CDR3aa: CASSQDSFSPYNEQFF
CDR3nt: TGCGCCAGCAGCCAAGATTCCTTTTCCCCCTACAATGAGCAGTTCTTC
j_gene: TRBJ2-1
abundance: -
d_gene: -
v_gene: TRBV4-1

CDR3aa: CASRTGYGNTIYF
CDR3nt: TGTGCCAGCAGGACAGGGTACGGAAACACCATATATTTT
j_gene: TRBJ1-3
abundance: -
d_gene: TRBD1
v_gene: TRBV12-3/TRBV12-4

CDR3aa: CASRDRVVEKLFF
CDR3nt: TGTGCCAGCCGGGACAGGGTTGTTGAAAAACTGTTTTTT
j_gene: TRBJ1-4
abundance: -
d_gene: -
v_gene: TRBV21-1

CDR3aa: CASSLRGGVGTDTQYF
CDR3nt: TGTGCCAGCAGCTTACGCGGGGGGGTGGGCACAGATACGCAGTATTTT
j_gene: TRBJ2-3
abundance: -
d_gene: TRBD2
v_gene: TRBV14

CDR3aa: CASGLGRAFF
CDR3nt: TGTGCCAGTGGACTCGGACGGGCTTTCTTT
j_gene: TRBJ1-1
abundance: -
d_gene: -
v_gene: TRBV19

CDR3aa: CASSLTAGGNEQFF
CDR3nt: TGTGCCAGCAGTTTAACCGCGGGGGGCAATGAGCAGTTCTTC
j_gene: TRBJ2-1
abundance: -
d_gene: TRBD2
v_gene: TRBV28

CDR3aa: CASSLNSARAGANVLTF
CDR3nt: TGTGCCAGCAGCTTAAATTCGGCCAGGGCTGGGGCCAACGTCCTGACTTTC
j_gene: TRBJ2-6
abundance: -
d_gene: -
v_gene: TRBV7-2

CDR3aa: CASSYATSNRQGPQHF
CDR3nt: TGTGCCAGCAGTTACGCGACCTCCAACAGGCAAGGGCCCCAGCATTTT
j_gene: TRBJ1-5
abundance: -
d_gene: -
v_gene: TRBV6-2/TRBV6-3

CDR3aa: CASSRGDRADGYTF
CDR3nt: TGTGCCAGCAGCAGGGGAGACAGGGCTGATGGCTACACCTTC
j_gene: TRBJ1-2
abundance: -
d_gene: -
v_gene: TRBV21-1

CDR3aa: CASSPAVWDTGTLHF
CDR3nt: TGTGCCAGCAGCCCCGCAGTTTGGGACACTGGTACCCTCCACTTT
j_gene: TRBJ1-6
abundance: -
d_gene: -
v_gene: TRBV7-9

CDR3aa: CASRYGQGTNPGELFF
CDR3nt: TGCGCCAGCAGATACGGACAGGGAACGAATCCCGGGGAGCTGTTTTTT
j_gene: TRBJ2-2
abundance: -
d_gene: TRBD1
v_gene: TRBV5-1

CDR3aa: CSARDSYTEAFF
CDR3nt: TGCAGCGCTCGGGACAGTTACACTGAAGCTTTCTTT
j_gene: TRBJ1-1
abundance: -
d_gene: TRBD1
v_gene: TRBV29-1

CDR3aa: CASIPRQNSYNEQFF
CDR3nt: TGTGCCAGTATCCCCCGACAGAACTCCTACAATGAGCAGTTCTTC
j_gene: TRBJ2-1
abundance: -
d_gene: -
v_gene: TRBV19

CDR3aa: CASSLRAEVPGEQYF
CDR3nt: TGTGCCAGCAGCTTGAGGGCTGAGGTCCCCGGTGAGCAGTACTTC
j_gene: TRBJ2-7
abundance: -
d_gene: -
v_gene: TRBV7-2

CDR3aa: CASSRSGGIYEQYF
CDR3nt: TGTGCCAGCAGCCGCTCGGGGGGGATCTACGAGCAGTACTTC
j_gene: TRBJ2-7
abundance: -
d_gene: TRBD2
v_gene: TRBV6-2/TRBV6-3

CDR3aa: CASSRQENTEAFF
CDR3nt: TGTGCCAGCAGCCGACAGGAGAACACTGAAGCTTTCTTT
j_gene: TRBJ1-1
abundance: -
d_gene: -
v_gene: TRBV5-5

CDR3aa: CASSLALAGNSPLHF
CDR3nt: TGTGCCAGCAGCTTAGCGTTGGCAGGGAATTCACCCCTCCACTTT
j_gene: TRBJ1-6
abundance: -
d_gene: -
v_gene: TRBV7-8

CDR3aa: CAISGGTQDYEQYF
CDR3nt: TGTGCCATCAGTGGAGGGACTCAGGACTACGAGCAGTACTTC
j_gene: TRBJ2-7
abundance: -
d_gene: -
v_gene: TRBV10-3

CDR3aa: CASTPGGIYGYTF
CDR3nt: TGCGCCAGCACCCCGGGAGGGATCTATGGCTACACCTTC
j_gene: TRBJ1-2
abundance: -
d_gene: -
v_gene: TRBV10-2

CDR3aa: CASSDRVRQPQHF
CDR3nt: TGTGCCAGCAGCGACAGGGTAAGACAGCCCCAGCATTTT
j_gene: TRBJ1-5
abundance: -
d_gene: TRBD1
v_gene: TRBV6-2/TRBV6-3

CDR3aa: CASRGGSWGEQYF
CDR3nt: TGTGCCAGCAGAGGCGGGAGTTGGGGAGAGCAGTACTTC
j_gene: TRBJ2-7
abundance: few
d_gene: TRBD2
v_gene: TRBV28

CDR3aa: CASSPLAGSHNEQFF
CDR3nt: TGTGCCAGCAGTCCCCTAGCGGGGTCCCACAATGAGCAGTTCTTC
j_gene: TRBJ2-1
abundance: few
d_gene: TRBD2
v_gene: TRBV6-2/TRBV6-3

CDR3aa: CASSSLGTGMETQYF
CDR3nt: TGTGCCAGTAGTTCTCTTGGGACAGGGATGGAGACCCAGTACTTC
j_gene: TRBJ2-5
abundance: few
d_gene: TRBD1
v_gene: TRBV19

CDR3aa: CASSAQGLGNQPQHF
CDR3nt: TGTGCCAGCAGTGCCCAGGGATTGGGGAATCAGCCCCAGCATTTT
j_gene: TRBJ1-5
abundance: -
d_gene: -
v_gene: TRBV2

CDR3aa: CASSGTGNSPLHF
CDR3nt: TGTGCCAGCAGCGGGACAGGGAATTCACCCCTCCACTTT
j_gene: TRBJ1-6
abundance: -
d_gene: TRBD1
v_gene: TRBV3-1/TRBV3-2

CDR3aa: CASRFQRGVHTDTQYF
CDR3nt: TGTGCCAGCAGATTCCAGCGGGGGGTTCACACAGATACGCAGTATTTT
j_gene: TRBJ2-3
abundance: -
d_gene: TRBD2
v_gene: TRBV6-4

CDR3aa: CASSLSLPYNEQFF
CDR3nt: TGTGCCAGCAGCTTGTCACTACCTTACAATGAGCAGTTCTTC
j_gene: TRBJ2-1
abundance: once
d_gene: -
v_gene: TRBV7-8

CDR3aa: CASSYMGTGMNTEAFF
CDR3nt: TGTGCCAGCAGTTACATGGGGACAGGGATGAACACTGAAGCTTTCTTT
j_gene: TRBJ1-1
abundance: -
d_gene: TRBD1
v_gene: TRBV6-5

CDR3aa: CASSQGDRGYGYTF
CDR3nt: TGTGCCAGCAGCCAAGGGGACAGGGGCTATGGCTACACCTTC
j_gene: TRBJ1-2
abundance: -
d_gene: TRBD1
v_gene: TRBV4-2

CDR3aa: CASSLVSGNQPQHF
CDR3nt: TGTGCCAGCAGCTTGGTTTCGGGCAATCAGCCCCAGCATTTT
j_gene: TRBJ1-5
abundance: -
d_gene: -
v_gene: TRBV2

CDR3aa: CASSLFGGTYEQYF
CDR3nt: TGTGCCAGCAGCTTGTTCGGGGGGACCTACGAGCAGTACTTC
j_gene: TRBJ2-7
abundance: -
d_gene: TRBD2
v_gene: TRBV5-8

CDR3aa: CASSPTLVAETQYF
CDR3nt: TGTGCCAGCAGCCCTACTTTAGTCGCGGAGACCCAGTACTTC
j_gene: TRBJ2-5
abundance: once
d_gene: -
v_gene: TRBV9

CDR3aa: CASVMGRHYGYTF
CDR3nt: TGTGCCTCTGTAATGGGCAGACACTATGGCTACACCTTC
j_gene: TRBJ1-2
abundance: few
d_gene: -
v_gene: TRBV28

CDR3aa: CASSFGENNSNQPQHF
CDR3nt: TGTGCCAGCAGTTTCGGGGAGAACAATAGCAATCAGCCCCAGCATTTT
j_gene: TRBJ1-5
abundance: -
d_gene: -
v_gene: TRBV28

CDR3aa: CARPDRQETQYF
CDR3nt: TGCGCCAGACCGGACAGACAAGAGACCCAGTACTTC
j_gene: TRBJ2-5
abundance: -
d_gene: -
v_gene: TRBV5-1

CDR3aa: CASSLVTSSEQFF
CDR3nt: TGTGCCAGCAGTTTAGTGACTAGCAGCGAGCAGTTCTTC
j_gene: TRBJ2-1
abundance: -
d_gene: TRBD2
v_gene: TRBV12-3/TRBV12-4

CDR3aa: CASSTGGTGGAYEQYF
CDR3nt: TGTGCCAGCAGCACTGGAGGAACAGGGGGCGCGTACGAGCAGTACTTC
j_gene: TRBJ2-7
abundance: -
d_gene: TRBD1
v_gene: TRBV11-3

CDR3aa: CASTRPNSPLHF
CDR3nt: TGTGCCAGTACTAGACCGAATTCACCCCTCCACTTT
j_gene: TRBJ1-6
abundance: -
d_gene: -
v_gene: TRBV7-8

CDR3aa: CATSEAMNTEAFF
CDR3nt: TGTGCCACCAGCGAGGCCATGAACACTGAAGCTTTCTTT
j_gene: TRBJ1-1
abundance: -
d_gene: -
v_gene: TRBV19

CDR3aa: CAISEAKASYEQYF
CDR3nt: TGTGCCATCAGTGAGGCGAAAGCGTCCTACGAGCAGTACTTC
j_gene: TRBJ2-7
abundance: -
d_gene: -
v_gene: TRBV10-3

CDR3aa: CASSSREGGYEQYF
CDR3nt: TGTGCCAGCAGCTCCCGGGAAGGGGGCTACGAGCAGTACTTC
j_gene: TRBJ2-7
abundance: -
d_gene: -
v_gene: TRBV7-9

CDR3aa: CASQRAGGPYEQYF
CDR3nt: TGTGCCAGCCAGCGGGCGGGGGGGCCCTACGAGCAGTACTTC
j_gene: TRBJ2-7
abundance: -
d_gene: TRBD2
v_gene: TRBV28

CDR3aa: CASSLASGGAGEQFF
CDR3nt: TGTGCCAGCAGCTTAGCTAGCGGGGGGGCCGGGGAGCAGTTCTTC
j_gene: TRBJ2-1
abundance: -
d_gene: TRBD2
v_gene: TRBV7-6